This record concerns one TCR beta chain sequence. Its cognate antigen is unknown. V was pared by 0 bases and J by 5 bases, with 11 bases between. The CDR3 is 14 amino acids. Germline CDR1 reads SGHRS; CDR2 reads YFSETQ. The sample belongs to a study of Tregs in tolerant kidney transplant recipients. Study context: Related graft donors supplied nonmyeloablative bone marrow transplants, and mixed chimerism was transient.

TCRdb's table, derived via immunoSEQ multiplex PCR, lists solely in-frame clones and lacks some. This sample has some 80,000 clones; about 98% occur once, and the top ten carry about 0.5%. Study-wide findings and caveats: Some patients' samples used different primers over time, so nucleotide sequences weren't comparable. Antigen-driven expansion was suggested because donor-specific Tregs expanded more than all Tregs in tolerant patients.

Unstimulated Tregs (CD4+CD25+CD127-) and CD4+CD25- non-Tregs were sorted from PBMCs. The receptor was isolated from a human donor who received a combined kidney and bone marrow transplant. The source was CD4+ T cells from blood, collected before the transplant. The chain is built from TRBV5-1 and TRBJ1-1; unclear D gene. CDR3 in amino acids: CASSLVRPGTEAFF. In nucleotides, the CDR3 is TGCGCCAGCAGCTTGGTTCGCCCCGGGACTGAAGCTTTCTTT.